This T cell receptor beta chain was recovered during a study of T cells in Graves' hyperthyroidism and ophthalmopathy. V lost 5 bases and J lost 0, with 17 bases in between. CDR3 length: 18 amino acids. Germline V gives CDR1 SGHVS, CDR2 FQNEAQ. RNA transcripts provided the source from which TCR beta CDR3 regions were amplified. A first-round RT-PCR of the TCR CDR3 used the HTBI primer set. TCRdb re-derived calls from the multiplex PCR reads in MiXCR, one entry per CDR3 protein. The sample lists under 450,000 distinct CDR3 sequences; 15% to 19% were seen once. This clonotype was seen many times. The chain couples TRBV7-8 to TRBJ1-6; a weak D match, TRBD1 (5 bases). This TCR was recovered from a woman aged 18-29 years with Graves' hyperthyroidism. Material for sequencing was blood. The CDR3 loop is CASSATRDGSSYNSPLHF. DNA of the CDR3: TGTGCCAGCAGCGCGACCCGGGACGGCAGCTCCTATAATTCACCCCTCCACTTT.